This T cell receptor beta chain is drawn from a study of molecular identifiers for immune sequencing clone quantification. Overall study context: With replicates, the RNA of around 20,000 or 100,000 naive CD8 cells was split five ways and four were sequenced.

Study-level results: Clones above 20 RNA copies contained over 99% of effector molecules but under 1% of naive ones.

CDR1 is SGHAT, CDR2 FQNNGV, per germline. Trimming cost V 5 bases and J 3 bases, with 14 bases left between them. The CDR3 spans 15 residues. Note on this clonotype: Its target is not known. This sequence may be a read error, since a much larger clone differs from it by one base.

TCRdb fed the PCR reads into MiXCR, producing one record per CDR3 protein. This table has more than 250,000 distinct CDR3 sequences, about 21% appearing once. The sequenced material came from naive CD8+ T cells from blood, with Jurkat cell RNA spiked in. This sample's subset: FACS-sorted CD8+CD4-CCR7+CD45RA+ naive T cells. The sequence derives from a human donor in good health. Some libraries in this study had Jurkat cell RNA spiked in. The gene calls are TRBV11-2 and TRBJ2-1, with D possibly TRBD1 on 5 matching bases. CDR3 sequence (DNA): TGTGCCAGCAGCCTAAAGGGGATCCACTACAATGAGCAGTTCTTC. Protein: CASSLKGIHYNEQFF.